The next 7 T cell receptor beta chains were all read from a single sample in a study of beta chain features in type 1 diabetes. Expressed TCRB transcripts were sequenced because the entire RNA isolate underwent reverse transcription. Profiling relied on immunoSEQ multiplex PCR, and the TCRdb table lists in-frame clones only, not all of them. The sample consists of hundreds of thousands of clones, approximately 15% of them appearing once. Specimen: central memory CD4+ T cells from blood. These receptor sequences come from a man aged 30 to 39 in good health.

The V and J genes are TRBV21-1 and TRBJ2-7. TRBV21-1 corresponds to a pseudogene. This CDR3 has 14 residues. The CDR3 region is CASSKVPVPYEQYV. In DNA, the CDR3 is TGTGCCAGCAGCAAAGTCCCGGTCCCCTACGAGCAGTACGTC.

This clone occurred a few times. The chain uses TRBV10-3 and TRBJ1-6; weak D call: TRBD1 (6 bases). The CDR3 is 14 amino acids. Trimming removed 0 bases at V and 7 bases at J, with 7 bases between. Looked up from germline, CDR1 is ENHRY and CDR2 is SYGVKD. In DNA form, the CDR3 reads TGTGCCATCAGTGAGTCCGGGACAAATTCACCCCTCCACTTT. Translated: CAISESGTNSPLHF.

This clone was seen ten or more times. The J gene is TRBJ1-1, the V gene TRBV29-1; 10 bases align to TRBD1. CDR1 SQVTM and CDR2 ANQGSEA come from the germline V gene. The CDR3 is 12 amino acids. J gave up 6 bases and V 7 bases, and 5 bases lay outside the gene matches. The CDR3 region is CSGVGQGAEAFF. Here the CDR3 DNA reads TGCAGCGGAGTAGGACAGGGGGCTGAAGCTTTCTTT.

The chain links TRBV7-9 to TRBJ1-4; 7 bases agree with TRBD1. After removal of 10 bases from V and 4 bases from J, the junction contained 6 bases not matched to a gene. From germline, CDR1 is SEHNR and CDR2 FQNEAQ (reference sequence). CDR3 length equals 13 residues. Here the CDR3 reads CATARDSNEKLFF. DNA for the CDR3: TGTGCCACCGCCCGGGACAGTAATGAAAAACTGTTTTTT.

This clone was detected many times. This same CDR3 is encoded by further DNA sequences in the sample. The rearrangement joins TRBV6-5 to TRBJ1-2; D ambiguous. Germline values: CDR1 MNHEY, CDR2 SVGAGI. The CDR3 extends over 11 amino acids. V shed 6 bases and J shed 2 bases, with 4 bases lying between them. CDR3 protein: CASRENYGYTF. The CDR3 nucleotides are TGTGCCAGCAGGGAGAACTATGGCTACACCTTC.

V gene TRBV21-1 combines with J gene TRBJ1-5. TRBV21-1 is a pseudogene. The CDR3 covers 15 residues. As DNA, the CDR3 is TGTGCCAGCAGCAAAGGGGGGGGGCCGAATCAGCCCCAGCATTTT. Encoded protein: CASSKGGGPNQPQHF.

This clone was detected a few times. This chain connects TRBV29-1 to TRBJ2-3; perhaps D is TRBD1 or TRBD2 (6 bases each). With 4 bases removed from V and 4 bases from J, the gap between germline ends came to 15 bases. This CDR3 contains 14 residues. The germline V gene encodes CDR1 SQVTM and CDR2 ANQGSEA. The CDR3 loop reads CSVVEVRGADTQYF. CDR3 bases: TGCAGCGTTGTCGAGGTGAGGGGGGCAGATACGCAGTATTTT.